These 20 T cell receptor beta chains originate from one sample sequenced in a study of graft-versus-host responses after intestinal transplantation (dated by TCRdb to about 2021). The library was obtained by the immunoSEQ multiplex PCR assay. TCRdb obtained this table from immuneACCESS and retained in-frame rearrangements with V and J assigned. These tables miss some clones; where compared with another copy, unresolved V genes account for less than half of the shortfall, and the remainder is unexplained. This sample holds several thousand clones; 31% were observed only once. The ten most abundant clones make up just over 5% of the sample. Read against the paper, the sample's time point label means: cells obtained before transplantation from donor or recipient. Sample: alloreactive CD4+ T cells from a mixed lymphocyte reaction culture, taken before intestinal transplant. What this sample's cell subset or site label stands for: CFSE-low proliferating T cells sorted from roughly six-day pre-transplant mixed lymphocyte reaction (GvH or HvG direction). These receptors were collected from a human patient who received an intestinal transplant.

The chain is built from TRBV7-2 and TRBJ1-6; TRBD1 is a possible D gene (6 bases). The CDR3 has 15 amino acids. Germline V CDR1 and CDR2: SGHTA, FQGNSA. With 2 bases removed from V and 6 bases from J, the gap between germline ends came to 11 bases. CDR3 bases: TGTGCCAGCAGCTTAAGGGGGAATCTTAATTCACCCCTCCACTTT. Translated: CASSLRGNLNSPLHF.

This clone was recorded only once. This chain connects TRBV15 to TRBJ2-7; D gene unclear. Germline CDR1 and CDR2: LNHNV and YYDKDF (reference sequence). Trimming removed 3 bases at V and 1 base at J, with 10 bases between. This CDR3 comprises 14 residues. This chain's CDR3 is CATSSDWNSYEQYF. CDR3 DNA sequence: TGTGCCACCAGCAGCGACTGGAATTCCTACGAGCAGTACTTC.

This chain joins TRBV5-8 and TRBJ1-2; tentatively, D is TRBD1 (6 bases). Germline V lookup: CDR1 SGHTS, CDR2 YDEGEE. Trimming left V 3 bases short and J 1 base short, with 13 bases between. CDR3 length: 15 amino acids. The CDR3 region is CASSSPWTVNYGYTF. In DNA form, the CDR3 reads TGTGCCAGCAGCTCTCCTTGGACAGTTAACTATGGCTACACCTTC.

There are a few counts of this clone. The chain recombines TRBV7-9 with TRBJ1-2, with 10 bases matching TRBD1. This CDR3 has 14 residues. Germline V gene lookup returns CDR1 SEHNR and CDR2 FQNEAQ (reference sequence). Unmatched junction bases numbered 3, after V lost 6 bases and J lost 2 bases. The CDR3 DNA follows: TGTGCCAGCAGGCGGGACAGGGGAAACTATGGCTACACCTTC. Protein sequence: CASRRDRGNYGYTF.

The J gene is TRBJ2-3, the V gene TRBV19, with 13 bases identical to TRBD2. Germline trimming cut 3 bases from V and 11 bases from J; bases unmatched to any gene: 14. The CDR3 has 17 residues. Germline V gene data show CDR1 as LNHDA and CDR2 as SQIVND (reference sequence). The chain's CDR3 is CASSIELAGGPARGQYF. CDR3 sequence (DNA): TGTGCCAGTAGTATTGAACTAGCGGGGGGGCCGGCGCGGGGGCAGTATTTT.

This chain links TRBV5-1 with TRBJ1-4, with D tentatively TRBD1 (5 bases). This CDR3 is 17 amino acids long. CDR1 SGHRS and CDR2 YFSETQ come from the germline V gene. The ends were cut back, 0 bases at V and 3 bases at J, with 15 bases in the middle. This chain's CDR3 is CASSLAPGGGANEKLFF. The CDR3 DNA sequence: TGCGCCAGCAGCTTGGCCCCCGGGGGTGGGGCTAATGAAAAACTGTTTTTT.

This chain uses TRBV18 with TRBJ1-2; D is uncertain. CDR1 and CDR2 from the germline V gene are KGHSH and LQKENI. Trimming took off 1 base at V and 2 bases at J, with 8 bases between the two ends. CDR3 length equals 14 residues. CDR3 bases: TGTGCCAGCTCACCACTTGACACAAACTATGGCTACACCTTC. It translates to CASSPLDTNYGYTF.

V usage is TRBV5-1 and J usage is TRBJ2-5; 7 bases map to TRBD2. The CDR3 is 14 amino acids. Per germline, CDR1 SGHRS and CDR2 YFSETQ. Trimming removed 10 bases from V and 4 bases from J; junction bases left unmatched: 13. The CDR3 region is CASGQGGFRETQYF. The CDR3 DNA is TGCGCCTCGGGGCAGGGAGGGTTCAGAGAGACCCAGTACTTC.

The rearrangement joins TRBV25-1 to TRBJ2-7; 8 bases align to TRBD2. Germline CDR1 reads MGHDK; CDR2 reads SYGVNS. V trimming: 4 bases; J trimming: 2 bases; junction bases outside the gene matches: 4. The CDR3 consists of 14 residues. The CDR3 here is CASSGWTSPYEQYF. CDR3 nucleotide sequence: TGTGCCAGCAGTGGATGGACTAGCCCCTACGAGCAGTACTTC.

This CDR3 reads CASSFIDRDNSPLHF. CDR3 DNA sequence: TGTGCCAGCAGTTTTATCGACAGGGATAATTCACCCCTCCACTTT. The rearrangement joins TRBV28 to TRBJ1-6; 7 bases map to TRBD1. Trimming at V came to 3 bases and at J to 5 bases, leaving 4 bases not matched to a gene. CDR1 MDHEN and CDR2 SYDVKM come from the germline V gene. The CDR3 extends over 15 amino acids.

The chain uses TRBV27 and TRBJ2-5; 9 bases fit TRBD2. This CDR3 contains 18 residues. Germline V lookup: CDR1 MNHEY, CDR2 SMNVEV (reference sequence). Trimming cost V 5 bases and J 1 base; bases outside gene matches: 14. CDR3 in amino acids: CASSPHGGLATFQETQYF. In DNA form, the CDR3 reads TGTGCCAGCAGTCCCCATGGGGGACTAGCCACGTTCCAAGAGACCCAGTACTTC.

The chain couples TRBV10-3 to TRBJ2-3, with 8 bases matching TRBD2. Germline CDR1 is ENHRY and CDR2 is SYGVKD. V lost 5 bases, J lost 1 base, and 5 bases stayed unmatched. There are 15 residues in the CDR3. In nucleotides, the CDR3 is TGTGCCATCAGTCGGGGGGGCCCAGGCACAGATACGCAGTATTTT. It encodes CAISRGGPGTDTQYF.

By share, this clone counts as medium-sized (0.01 to 0.1%). V gene TRBV6-1 combines with J gene TRBJ1-6; D gene ambiguous. The CDR3 contains 15 residues. Germline CDR1 is MNHNS and CDR2 is SASEGT. V gave up 3 bases and J gave up 9 bases, with 15 bases separating them. CDR3 loop: CASSDEPRLSSPLHF. The CDR3 DNA reads as TGTGCCAGCAGTGATGAGCCCAGGTTGAGTTCACCCCTCCACTTT.

The sample holds a few counts of this clone. This chain links TRBV5-1 with TRBJ1-1; 8 nucleotides align to TRBD1. CDR3 length: 14 residues. J gave up 0 bases and V 5 bases, and 3 bases lay outside the gene matches. CDR1 and CDR2 (germline): SGHRS, YFSETQ. In DNA, the CDR3 is TGCGCCAGCAGACGGACAGGGATGAACACTGAAGCTTTCTTT. Translated, it gives CASRRTGMNTEAFF.

This clone has a handful of counts. This rearrangement joins TRBV7-2 to TRBJ1-2, with 8 bases fitting TRBD1. The CDR3 is 15 residues long. Germline CDR1 reads SGHTA; CDR2 reads FQGNSA. The V and J ends lost 0 bases and 7 bases, in that order; junction bases with no gene match: 7. The CDR3 region has the DNA TGTGCCAGCAGCTTAGCGGGCGACAGGGGCGGTGGCTACACCTTC. Protein sequence: CASSLAGDRGGGYTF.

This clone was observed a handful of times. The rearrangement links TRBV6-1 to TRBJ2-7, with 12 bases aligning to TRBD2. The V segment lost 4 bases and the J segment 10 bases; nucleotides outside the gene matches: 11. The CDR3 has 15 amino acids. Germline assignment: CDR1 MNHNS and CDR2 SASEGT. Here the CDR3 DNA reads TGTGCCAGCAGTGCCCTCTGGACTAGCGGGGCGATTCAGTACTTC. This gives the protein CASSALWTSGAIQYF.

This clone was detected a few times. This chain connects TRBV19 to TRBJ1-5; D unresolved. There are 14 residues in the CDR3. Trimming left V 5 bases short and J 0 bases short, with 8 bases between. Germline CDR1 is LNHDA and CDR2 is SQIVND (reference sequence). CDR3 bases: TGTGCCAGTAGTTTGTTCAATAGCAATCAGCCCCAGCATTTT. Translated, it gives CASSLFNSNQPQHF.

The chain uses TRBV5-6 and TRBJ2-7; TRBD2 agrees at 7 bases. This CDR3 region has 15 residues. CDR1 and CDR2 from the germline V gene are SGHDT and YYEEEE. The V segment lost 0 bases and the J segment 3 bases; nucleotides outside the gene matches: 6. This CDR3 is CASSLGGRASYEQYF. As DNA, the CDR3 is TGTGCCAGCAGCTTGGGAGGGAGGGCCAGCTACGAGCAGTACTTC.

The genes are TRBV29-1 and TRBJ2-3; TRBD2 aligns across 8 bases. V trimming: 1 base; J trimming: 1 base; junction bases outside the gene matches: 7. Germline CDR1 reads SQVTM; CDR2 reads ANQGSEA. CDR3 length equals 16 residues. Here the CDR3 DNA reads TGCAGCGTTGAAGGGGGCGCGCGGGGGGGCACAGATACGCAGTATTTT. Translating it yields CSVEGGARGGTDTQYF.

This chain connects TRBV4-1 to TRBJ2-2; TRBD1 might be the D (6 bases). V dropped 7 bases and J dropped 13 bases, with 19 bases sitting between them. CDR1 is MGHRA, CDR2 YSYEKL, per germline. This CDR3 comprises 13 residues. The CDR3 DNA reads as TGCGCCAGCAAAGGGGGAGTCCCGAGCGGGCTGTTTTTT. Translation gives CASKGGVPSGLFF.